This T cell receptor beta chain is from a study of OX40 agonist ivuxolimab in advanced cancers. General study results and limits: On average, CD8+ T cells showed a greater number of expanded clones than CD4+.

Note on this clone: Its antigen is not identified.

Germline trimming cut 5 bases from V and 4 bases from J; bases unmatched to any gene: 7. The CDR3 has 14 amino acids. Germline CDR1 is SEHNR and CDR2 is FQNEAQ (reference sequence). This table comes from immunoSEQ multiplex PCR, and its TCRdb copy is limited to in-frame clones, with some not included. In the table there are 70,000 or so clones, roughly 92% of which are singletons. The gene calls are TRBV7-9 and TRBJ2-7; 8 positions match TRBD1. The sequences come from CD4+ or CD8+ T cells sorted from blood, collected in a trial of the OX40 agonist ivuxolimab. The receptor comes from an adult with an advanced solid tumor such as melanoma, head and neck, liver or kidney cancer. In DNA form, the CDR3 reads TGTGCCAGCAGCCCCGGACAGGGCTGGTACGAGCAGTACTTC. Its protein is CASSPGQGWYEQYF.